A single sample gave rise to the 15 T cell receptor beta chains below, sequenced in a study of shared T cell receptors in the human thymus. Profiling relied on immunoSEQ multiplex PCR, and the TCRdb table lists in-frame clones only, not all of them. The sample shows 550,000 to 800,000 clones, approximately 85% of them seen only once. A further study also used this sample, focusing on human thymus T cells.

Sequenced input: thymocytes. These receptors were collected from a girl under two years old with a congenital heart defect.

This clone showed up just once. The chain is built from TRBV6-5 and TRBJ2-7; 7 bases map to TRBD1. The CDR3 is 14 residues long. V trimming: 7 bases; J trimming: 10 bases; junction bases outside the gene matches: 16. CDR1 MNHEY and CDR2 SVGAGI come from the germline V gene. The CDR3 reads CASTVRAGGLHQYF. In nucleotides, the CDR3 is TGTGCCAGCACCGTTAGGGCAGGGGGTCTTCATCAGTACTTC.

This sequence joins TRBV14 and TRBJ2-5, with 11 bases matching TRBD2. This CDR3 has 20 amino acids. The ends lost 1 base at V and 1 base at J; junction bases unmatched: 14. Germline assignment: CDR1 SGHDN and CDR2 FVKESK. As DNA, the CDR3 is TGTGCCAGCAGCCAAGTCGCATCGGTGTCTAGCGGGGGGCGCCAAGAGACCCAGTACTTC. This codes for CASSQVASVSSGGRQETQYF.

In the case of this clone: One end of the junction varies from germline; a read error may be responsible. The chain carries TRBV7-3 and TRBJ1-2; 8 nucleotides match TRBD1. CDR1 is SGHTA, CDR2 FQGTGA, per germline. The CDR3 extends over 12 amino acids. The CDR3, as DNA: TGTGCCAGCAGCCTACAGGGGGAGGTGAGGATATTC. As protein: CASSLQGEVRIF. The entire variable domain, with the rest obtained from reference TRBV7-3 and TRBJ1-2, is as follows: GAGVSQTPSNKVTEKGKYVELRCDPISGHTALYWYRQSLGQGPEFLIYFQGTGAADDSGLPNDRFFAVRPEGSVSTLKIQRTERGDSAVYLCASSLQGEVRIFGSGTRLTVV.

The chain employs TRBV29-1 and TRBJ1-6, with D tentatively TRBD1 (5 bases). Germline V gene data show CDR1 as SQVTM and CDR2 as ANQGSEA. The V gene lost 4 bases and the J gene lost 7 bases, with 17 bases spanning the gap. The CDR3 has 15 residues. CDR3 sequence: CSVVLGGDRNSPLHF. The CDR3 region has the DNA TGCAGCGTTGTGCTCGGGGGGGATAGAAATTCACCCCTCCACTTT.

This chain links TRBV12-5 with TRBJ2-4; 7 bases agree with TRBD1. CDR3 length: 18 amino acids. Germline values: CDR1 LGHNT, CDR2 FRNRAP. The trim removed 3 bases at V and 4 bases at J, leaving 15 bases unmatched. The CDR3 spells CASGLASVWEQGKNIQYF. CDR3 in DNA: TGTGCTAGTGGTTTAGCTTCGGTGTGGGAACAGGGGAAAAACATTCAGTACTTC.

The V call is TRBV5-1, the J call TRBJ2-5; possible D gene TRBD2, 8 bases. Per the germline V gene, CDR1 is SGHRS and CDR2 is YFSETQ. The CDR3 loop spans 17 amino acids. V lost 4 bases, J lost 4 bases, and 23 bases lay in between. CDR3 loop: CASSPGGTAVLGETQYF. CDR3 DNA: TGCGCCAGCAGCCCGGGGGGGACAGCCGTGTTGGGAGAGACCCAGTACTTC.

The chain employs TRBV27 and TRBJ1-1, with D maybe TRBD1 (5 bases). Germline lookup yields CDR1 MNHEY and CDR2 SMNVEV (reference sequence). This CDR3 is 16 amino acids long. Trimming left V 0 bases short and J 1 base short, with 12 bases between. For the CDR3, the DNA is TGTGCCAGCAGTTTATCTAGCTTGGGGCAGAACACTGAAGCTTTCTTT. Its translation: CASSLSSLGQNTEAFF.

This clone has only one observation. V is TRBV5-6 and J is TRBJ1-6; D remains unclear. The CDR3 covers 17 residues. Germline CDR1 and CDR2: SGHDT and YYEEEE. V was cut by 2 bases and J by 1 base, with 13 bases left in between. CDR3 coding DNA: TGTGCCAGCAGCTTCGCGGGGTCGGGATCCTATAATTCACCCCTCCACTTT. Amino acids: CASSFAGSGSYNSPLHF.

The rearrangement links TRBV27 to TRBJ2-1; D remains unclear. CDR3 length equals 14 residues. The V end lost 2 bases, the J end lost 4 bases, and 9 bases lay between the germline ends. The V gene's germline CDR1 is MNHEY and CDR2 SMNVEV (reference sequence). The CDR3 sequence is CASSLAELYNEQFF. The CDR3 DNA follows: TGTGCCAGCAGTTTAGCGGAACTTTACAATGAGCAGTTCTTC.

J is TRBJ1-6 and V is TRBV28; 8 nucleotides line up with TRBD1. CDR1 is MDHEN and CDR2 is SYDVKM in the germline V gene. The trim removed 6 bases at V and 7 bases at J, leaving 11 bases unmatched. The CDR3 totals 16 residues. This CDR3 is CASRTPTGAANSPLHF. The CDR3 DNA reads TGTGCCAGCAGGACACCGACAGGGGCGGCGAATTCACCCCTCCACTTT. The full variable domain, its missing parts supplied by reference TRBV28 and TRBJ1-6, is DVKVTQSSRYLVKRTGEKVFLECVQDMDHENMFWYRQDPGLGLRLIYFSYDVKMKEKGDIPEGYSVSREKKERFSLILESASTNQTSMYLCASRTPTGAANSPLHFGNGTRLTVT.

The V call is TRBV30, the J call TRBJ2-7, with 10 bases that match TRBD2. CDR3 length: 18 amino acids. V was pared by 2 bases and J by 6 bases, with 19 bases of the junction left unmatched. Germline V gene sequence: CDR1 GTSNPN, CDR2 SVGIG (reference sequence). The CDR3 nucleotides read TGTGCCTGGAGTTGGATAGCGGGGGGAACCCTTAGAGCTAGCGAGCAGTACTTC. Translating gives CAWSWIAGGTLRASEQYF.

V and J are TRBV6-5 and TRBJ1-1, with D possibly matching TRBD1 (5 bases). This CDR3 has 15 amino acids. The V gene lost 6 bases and the J gene lost 0 bases, with 14 bases spanning the gap. Germline values: CDR1 MNHEY, CDR2 SVGAGI. As DNA, the CDR3 is TGTGCCAGCAGCCAGACAGAGATCCTGAACACTGAAGCTTTCTTT. Encoded protein: CASSQTEILNTEAFF.

The V call is TRBV5-1, the J call TRBJ1-1, with D possibly TRBD1 on 5 matching bases. The CDR3 extends over 14 amino acids. Germline CDR1 is SGHRS and CDR2 is YFSETQ. V lost 4 bases, J lost 1 base, and 11 bases lay in between. The CDR3 nucleotides are TGCGCCAGCAGCCGGACCCAGGGGAACACTGAAGCTTTCTTT. Amino acids: CASSRTQGNTEAFF.

A note on this clone: The junction differs from germline at one of its ends, possibly a read error. This rearrangement joins TRBV29-1 to TRBJ1-2; D may be TRBD1 (5 bases). Germline-derived CDR1 and CDR2 are SQVTM and ANQGSEA. CDR3 length: 12 amino acids. Here the CDR3 DNA reads TGCAGCGTTGAAGCGGATCGTGGGGGAGGGCCTTTC. It yields the protein CSVEADRGGGPF.

This clone was observed a handful of times. The rearrangement uses TRBV28 and TRBJ2-2; no definite D call. The germline V gene has CDR1 MDHEN and CDR2 SYDVKM. The CDR3 extends over 15 amino acids. V lost 5 bases and J 0 bases, leaving 10 bases between the germline ends. The CDR3 spells CASSQDTPNTGELFF. CDR3 sequence (DNA): TGTGCCAGCAGTCAGGATACCCCGAACACCGGGGAGCTGTTTTTT.